This T cell receptor beta chain was recorded in a study of CDR3 diversity in severe acne. A single record per CDR3 protein comes from TCRdb applying MiXCR to the PCR reads. The table has approximately 77,000 distinct CDR3 sequences, about 53% seen once. The CDR3 has 17 amino acids. V shed 3 bases and J 6 bases; nucleotides not matched to a gene: 14. CDR1 SGHNT and CDR2 YYREEE come from the germline V gene (reference sequence). The chain is built from TRBV5-4 and TRBJ2-7, with 11 bases aligning to TRBD2. Sequenced sample: blood. The receptor's source is a male donor with severe acne vulgaris. The CDR3 here is CASSSYELAGGLAEQYF. The CDR3 coding sequence is TGTGCCAGCAGCTCCTATGAGCTAGCGGGAGGACTAGCCGAGCAGTACTTC.